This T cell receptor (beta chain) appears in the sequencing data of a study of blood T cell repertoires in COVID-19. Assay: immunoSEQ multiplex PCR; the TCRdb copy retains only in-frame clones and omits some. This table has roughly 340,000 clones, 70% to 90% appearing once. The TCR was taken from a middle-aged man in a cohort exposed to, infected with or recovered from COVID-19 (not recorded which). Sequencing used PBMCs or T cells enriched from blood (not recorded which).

This CDR3 reads CASTKSTGQGAEAFF. The CDR3 DNA reads as TGTGCCAGCACCAAAAGCACGGGACAGGGGGCTGAAGCTTTCTTT. The chain links TRBV2 to TRBJ1-1; 11 bases line up with TRBD1. V was clipped by 7 bases and J by 6 bases; unmatched bases: 10. The CDR3 loop spans 15 amino acids. CDR1 and CDR2 (germline): SNHLY, FYNNEI.